This entry lists 30 T cell receptor beta chains sequenced from one sample in a study of T-cell memory formation after mild COVID-19. TCRdb reprocessed the 5' RACE reads via MiXCR and lists one record per CDR3 protein. This table holds just over 300,000 distinct CDR3 sequences, 15% to 20% found once. Sequenced sample: PBMCs or a T cell subset sorted from them (not recorded which). These receptors were taken from a man aged 18 to 29 who had mild COVID-19 (a few samples of this study predate the infection). Cell type and time point are not known.

This clonotype was observed a handful of times. The CDR3 here is CASILEMNTEAFF. CDR3 coding DNA: TGTGCCAGCATCTTGGAAATGAACACTGAAGCTTTCTTT. The V and J genes are TRBV7-2 and TRBJ1-1; D not resolved. The V end lost 7 bases, the J end lost 0 bases, and 9 bases lay between the germline ends. This CDR3 is built from 13 residues. Germline V lookup: CDR1 SGHTA, CDR2 FQGNSA.

The CDR3 loop reads CASSLTSGGGYTF. CDR3 sequence (DNA): TGTGCCAGCAGCTTAACGTCAGGGGGTGGCTACACCTTC. V gene TRBV7-3 combines with J gene TRBJ1-2, with 7 bases identical to TRBD1. With V trimmed by 0 bases and J by 7 bases, 2 bases remained unmatched. This CDR3 spans 13 amino acids. Per the germline V gene, CDR1 is SGHTA and CDR2 is FQGTGA.

The V and J genes are TRBV5-6 and TRBJ2-7; D unresolved. The germline V gene encodes CDR1 SGHDT and CDR2 YYEEEE. The V end was cut by 4 bases, the J end by 5 bases, with 16 bases between. CDR3 size: 14 residues. CDR3 sequence reads: CASSLPPLGDEQYV. CDR3 in DNA: TGTGCCAGCAGCCTGCCCCCGCTGGGCGACGAGCAGTACGTC.

This clonotype has at least ten counts. This chain connects TRBV7-2 to TRBJ1-4; D remains unclear. CDR1 and CDR2 from the germline V gene are SGHTA and FQGNSA. The CDR3 is made up of 14 amino acids. The V end lost 6 bases, the J end lost 13 bases, and 21 bases lay between the germline ends. The CDR3 sequence: CASRRQALMKRLFF. As DNA, the CDR3 is TGTGCCAGCAGGAGACAAGCTTTAATGAAAAGACTGTTTTTT.

V is TRBV4-1 and J is TRBJ2-3; no firm D call. Germline assignment: CDR1 MGHRA and CDR2 YSYEKL. Trimming stripped 0 bases from V and 0 bases from J, with 10 bases between. This CDR3 is 16 amino acids long. The CDR3 here is CASSQETFPSTDTQYF. The CDR3 DNA sequence: TGCGCCAGCAGCCAAGAGACCTTCCCTAGCACAGATACGCAGTATTTT.

This chain joins TRBV7-2 and TRBJ1-5, with 8 bases matching TRBD1. With V trimmed by 7 bases and J by 5 bases, 4 bases remained unmatched. The V gene's germline CDR1 is SGHTA and CDR2 FQGNSA. This CDR3 region has 13 residues. The CDR3 DNA reads TGTGCCAGCACCATACAGGGGGATCAGCCCCAGCATTTT. Amino acid sequence: CASTIQGDQPQHF.

The V and J genes are TRBV5-1 and TRBJ2-3, with 8 nucleotides matching TRBD2. CDR3 length equals 15 residues. Germline assignment: CDR1 SGHRS and CDR2 YFSETQ. Unmatched junction bases numbered 6, after V lost 3 bases and J lost 3 bases. In DNA, the CDR3 is TGCGCCAGCAGCTGGGCGGGGGGTTCGACAGATACGCAGTATTTT. Its translation: CASSWAGGSTDTQYF.

V is TRBV6-6 and J is TRBJ2-1; D not certain. The CDR3 loop spans 13 amino acids. Trimming left V 0 bases short and J 5 bases short, with 5 bases between. Germline V gives CDR1 MNHNY, CDR2 SVGAGI (reference sequence). CDR3 sequence reads: CASSYSGNNEQFF. In DNA form, the CDR3 reads TGTGCCAGCAGTTACTCTGGGAACAATGAGCAGTTCTTC.

This clonotype was detected only a few times. V gene TRBV6-1 combines with J gene TRBJ2-7, with 7 bases aligning to TRBD1. CDR1 MNHNS and CDR2 SASEGT come from the germline V gene. This CDR3 has 12 residues. V lost 5 bases, J lost 5 bases, and 3 bases stayed unmatched. The CDR3 protein is CASSRTGDEQYV. As DNA, the CDR3 is TGTGCCAGCAGTCGAACAGGGGACGAGCAGTACGTC.

This clonotype occurred a few times. The chain uses TRBV28 and TRBJ2-1; 10 bases map to TRBD2. The CDR3 is made up of 16 amino acids. V lost 6 bases, J lost 8 bases, and 13 bases stayed unmatched. Germline V gene lookup returns CDR1 MDHEN and CDR2 SYDVKM. CDR3 sequence reads: CASSELRVAGGDEQFF. The CDR3, as DNA: TGTGCCAGCAGCGAACTTCGGGTAGCGGGGGGTGATGAGCAGTTCTTC.

The chain employs TRBV28 and TRBJ1-5; 10 nucleotides line up with TRBD1. CDR1 and CDR2 (germline): MDHEN, SYDVKM. V lost 6 bases to trimming and J lost 7 bases; unmatched junction nucleotides: 3. This CDR3 is 13 amino acids long. The CDR3 region is CASRGQGGQPQHF. For the CDR3, the DNA is TGTGCCAGCAGAGGACAGGGGGGACAGCCCCAGCATTTT.

This clonotype was seen only a few times. The rearrangement links TRBV12-3 or TRBV12-4 to TRBJ2-1; 10 positions match TRBD2. The junction had 5 bases not matched to a gene; V was cut back by 2 bases and J by 7 bases. The CDR3 has 15 residues. CDR3 loop: CASSLLIAGGNEQFF. The CDR3 DNA sequence: TGTGCCAGCAGTTTATTGATAGCGGGGGGAAATGAGCAGTTCTTC.

This chain joins TRBV4-1 and TRBJ2-3; TRBD2 agrees at 7 bases. J gave up 6 bases and V 0 bases, and 9 bases lay outside the gene matches. CDR3 length: 16 amino acids. Germline V lookup: CDR1 MGHRA, CDR2 YSYEKL. CDR3 loop: CASSQDLGGVKDTQYF. The CDR3 bases are TGCGCCAGCAGCCAAGATCTGGGAGGGGTAAAGGATACGCAGTATTTT.

The table lists this clonotype with a few counts. J is TRBJ2-3 and V is TRBV7-9; 7 bases map to TRBD2. Germline V lookup: CDR1 SEHNR, CDR2 FQNEAQ (reference sequence). The CDR3 is 13 amino acids. Losses at the gene ends were 10 bases for V and 0 bases for J; bases not matched to a gene: 4. The CDR3 region is CATDSGSTDTQYF. As DNA, the CDR3 is TGTGCCACCGATAGCGGGAGCACAGATACGCAGTATTTT.

The V and J genes are TRBV3-1 and TRBJ2-5; 9 bases are a match to TRBD2. CDR3 size: 16 residues. Germline-derived CDR1 and CDR2 are LGHDT and YNNKEL (reference sequence). Trimming at V came to 4 bases and at J to 2 bases, leaving 8 bases not matched to a gene. The CDR3 region has the DNA TGTGCCAGCAGCCCCGAGGGGACTAGCCCACAAGAGACCCAGTACTTC. It specifies CASSPEGTSPQETQYF.

This clonotype was seen only a few times. This chain joins TRBV12-3 or TRBV12-4 and TRBJ2-5; 8 nucleotides line up with TRBD2. V shed 7 bases and J 5 bases; nucleotides not matched to a gene: 9. The CDR3 covers 14 residues. The CDR3 loop is CASTPSGGGETQYF. The CDR3 DNA reads TGTGCCAGCACCCCGAGCGGGGGTGGCGAGACCCAGTACTTC.

Only a few counts were recorded for this clonotype. V gene TRBV7-2 combines with J gene TRBJ1-5; perhaps TRBD1 as D (5 bases). This CDR3 comprises 16 residues. The germline gives CDR1 SGHTA, CDR2 FQGNSA. Trimming took 3 bases from V and 1 from J, leaving 13 bases between them. The DNA of the CDR3 is TGTGCCAGCAGCTTCGCGTGGGGGGGGAGCAATCAGCCCCAGCATTTT. It yields the protein CASSFAWGGSNQPQHF.

In this sample, this clonotype turned up a few times. CDR3 nucleotides: TGTGCCAGCAGTGAAAGTCCGAACACTGAAGCTTTCTTT. Amino acid sequence: CASSESPNTEAFF. The chain couples TRBV2 to TRBJ1-1; D ambiguous. The V and J ends lost 2 bases and 1 base respectively, with 5 bases between them. This CDR3 has 13 amino acids. Looked up from germline, CDR1 is SNHLY and CDR2 is FYNNEI. Using reference TRBV2 and TRBJ1-1 for the parts outside the CDR3, the full variable domain is EPEVTQTPSHQVTQMGQEVILRCVPISNHLYFYWYRQILGQKVEFLVSFYNNEISEKSEIFDDQFSVERPDGSNFTLKIRSTKLEDSAMYFCASSESPNTEAFFGQGTRLTVV.

This clonotype was seen just once. The chain couples TRBV7-9 to TRBJ2-3; TRBD2 aligns across 10 bases. This CDR3 contains 20 residues. V trimming: 5 bases; J trimming: 0 bases; junction bases outside the gene matches: 17. The germline CDR1 and CDR2 sequences are SEHNR and FQNEAQ (reference sequence). CDR3 in amino acids: CASSPRASGGADSSTDTQYF. The CDR3 nucleotides read TGTGCCAGCAGCCCGCGGGCTAGCGGGGGAGCAGACTCTAGCACAGATACGCAGTATTTT.

This chain joins TRBV20-1 and TRBJ2-1; D possibly corresponds to TRBD2 (6 bases). The V gene lost 1 base and the J gene lost 0 bases, with 19 bases spanning the gap. Germline assignment: CDR1 DFQATT and CDR2 SNEGSKA (reference sequence). The CDR3 has 18 residues. The CDR3 is CSARAHRDSASSYNEQFF. The CDR3 DNA reads as TGCAGTGCTAGAGCTCACCGGGACTCCGCGAGCTCCTACAATGAGCAGTTCTTC.

The V call is TRBV6-2 or TRBV6-3, the J call TRBJ2-1; 10 bases line up with TRBD2. This CDR3 comprises 14 residues. Germline V gives CDR1 MNHEY, CDR2 SVGEGT. J gave up 3 bases and V 6 bases, and 2 bases lay outside the gene matches. CDR3 region: CASRASGGYNEQFF. Here the CDR3 DNA reads TGTGCCAGCAGGGCTAGCGGGGGCTACAATGAGCAGTTCTTC.

This clonotype was seen a few times. The V call is TRBV18, the J call TRBJ2-5; unclear D gene. V lost 6 bases, J lost 4 bases, and 9 bases lay in between. This CDR3 is built from 12 residues. The V gene's germline CDR1 is KGHSH and CDR2 LQKENI. CDR3: CASSSISETQYF. The CDR3, as DNA: TGTGCCAGCTCGTCTATATCAGAGACCCAGTACTTC.

The gene calls are TRBV7-2 and TRBJ1-3; D ambiguous. Germline loops: CDR1 SGHTA, CDR2 FQGNSA. The CDR3 is 14 amino acids. V lost 3 bases to trimming and J lost 4 bases, with 10 bases between them. CDR3: CASSFGGRGNTIYF. The CDR3, as DNA: TGTGCCAGCAGCTTTGGCGGCCGGGGAAACACCATATATTTT.

This chain links TRBV27 with TRBJ1-5; D possibly corresponds to TRBD1 (5 bases). Germline V gives CDR1 MNHEY, CDR2 SMNVEV (reference sequence). The V gene lost 5 bases and the J gene lost 2 bases, with 16 bases spanning the gap. The CDR3 covers 16 residues. This chain's CDR3 is CASSPWGREGNQPQHF. CDR3 nucleotides: TGTGCCAGCAGTCCATGGGGCCGGGAGGGCAATCAGCCCCAGCATTTT.

This clonotype has at least ten counts. The chain carries TRBV6-6 and TRBJ1-1, with D perhaps matching TRBD1 (6 bases). The CDR3 extends over 14 amino acids. V lost 4 bases and J lost 4, with 13 bases in between. The germline CDR1 and CDR2 sequences are MNHNY and SVGAGI (reference sequence). The CDR3: CASSSPGGGTEAFF. CDR3 DNA: TGTGCCAGCAGTTCGCCTGGGGGCGGCACTGAAGCTTTCTTT.

Written as DNA, the CDR3 is TGTGCCATCAGTGACATGGGACAGGGGTACGAGCAGTACGTC. Amino acid sequence: CAISDMGQGYEQYV. The chain links TRBV10-3 to TRBJ2-7, with 10 nucleotides matching TRBD1. Trimming cost V 3 bases and J 4 bases; bases outside gene matches: 3. The CDR3 length is 14 residues. Looked up from germline, CDR1 is ENHRY and CDR2 is SYGVKD.

This clonotype was counted once. In nucleotides, the CDR3 is TGTGCCAGCTCACTTTGGGGGGGCCCCACAGATACGCAGTATTTT. As protein: CASSLWGGPTDTQYF. V and J are TRBV18 and TRBJ2-3, with TRBD2 as a possible D gene (7 bases). The CDR3 has 15 amino acids. Germline-derived CDR1 and CDR2 are KGHSH and LQKENI. V was trimmed by 4 bases and J by 2 bases, leaving 13 bases between them. Together with reference TRBV18 and TRBJ2-3, the CDR3 gives the full variable domain: NAGVMQNPRHLVRRRGQEARLRCSPMKGHSHVYWYRQLPEEGLKFMVYLQKENIIDESGMPKERFSAEFPKEGPSILRIQQVVRGDSAAYFCASSLWGGPTDTQYFGPGTRLTVL.

This clonotype showed up just a few times. The V and J genes are TRBV3-1 and TRBJ2-1; TRBD1 is a possible D gene (6 bases). This CDR3 is 14 amino acids long. V was clipped by 6 bases and J by 9 bases, with 18 bases between them. The germline V gene has CDR1 LGHDT and CDR2 YNNKEL (reference sequence). The CDR3 coding sequence is TGTGCCAGCAGTCGACGACAGGCTTCTAGTGAGCAGTTCTTC. Amino acid sequence: CASSRRQASSEQFF.

The chain joins TRBV7-2 to TRBJ2-3; D is possibly TRBD2 (5 bases). Germline V gives CDR1 SGHTA, CDR2 FQGNSA. This CDR3 contains 12 residues. V dropped 5 bases and J dropped 4 bases, with 7 bases sitting between them. The CDR3, as DNA: TGTGCCAGCAGCAGGACTGCAGATACGCAGTATTTT. It yields the protein CASSRTADTQYF.

This clonotype was counted only a few times. J is TRBJ2-3 and V is TRBV7-2, with D unclear. Germline V lookup: CDR1 SGHTA, CDR2 FQGNSA. This CDR3 comprises 14 residues. V lost 5 bases and J lost 5, with 14 bases in between. The CDR3 spells CASSAQRLQDTQYF. In DNA form, the CDR3 reads TGTGCCAGCAGCGCGCAGCGCTTGCAAGATACGCAGTATTTT.